Below are 9 T cell receptor beta chains sequenced from a single sample in a study of blood T cells in healthy people across ages. Using a J-beta primer mix together with a sample-barcoded 5' primer, a second PCR was run for roughly 6 to 12 cycles. Using its own MiXCR run on the 5' RACE reads, TCRdb lists one record per CDR3 protein. The table shows about a million distinct CDR3 sequences, with about 48% occurring only once. Input material: blood. Receptors were obtained from a man aged 30 to 39 in good health.

The chain recombines TRBV7-9 with TRBJ1-1; the match to TRBD1 covers 9 bases. The CDR3 has 15 residues. The germline V gene has CDR1 SEHNR and CDR2 FQNEAQ (reference sequence). The ends lost 5 bases at V and 5 bases at J; junction bases unmatched: 9. This chain's CDR3 is CASSRMGQGITEAFF. The CDR3 DNA reads as TGTGCCAGCAGCCGCATGGGACAGGGAATAACTGAAGCTTTCTTT. Supplemented by reference TRBV7-9 and TRBJ1-1, the full variable domain reads DTGVSQNPRHKITKRGQNVTFRCDPISEHNRLYWYRQTLGQGPEFLTYFQNEAQLEKSRLLSDRFSAERPKGSFSTLEIQRTEQGDSAMYLCASSRMGQGITEAFFGQGTRLTVV.

The chain has TRBV30 and TRBJ1-2; D not resolved. Germline assignment: CDR1 GTSNPN and CDR2 SVGIG (reference sequence). The germline V and J ends were trimmed by 2 bases and 6 bases, with 22 bases remaining between them. The CDR3 spans 16 residues. The CDR3 DNA follows: TGTGCCTGGAGTAAGCTACAGATGACGGGATTGGATGGCTACACCTTC. The encoded protein is CAWSKLQMTGLDGYTF. Full variable domain (missing parts from reference TRBV30 and TRBJ1-2): SQTIHQWPATLVQPVGSPLSLECTVEGTSNPNLYWYRQAAGRGLQLLFYSVGIGQISSEVPQNLSASRPQDRQFILSSKKLLLSDSGFYLCAWSKLQMTGLDGYTFGSGTRLTVV.

The J gene is TRBJ2-1, the V gene TRBV27, with D perhaps being TRBD1 or TRBD2 (6 bases each). The CDR3 has 16 amino acids. V was trimmed by 3 bases and J by 7 bases, leaving 19 bases between them. Per the germline V gene, CDR1 is MNHEY and CDR2 is SMNVEV (reference sequence). In DNA, the CDR3 is TGTGCCAGCAGTTTTGGAGGGGGTCATTTTAGAAATGAGCAGTTCTTC. Translated: CASSFGGGHFRNEQFF.

Turning to this clonotype: This sequence may be a read error, since a much larger clone differs from it by one base. The chain carries TRBV4-1 and TRBJ2-7; D may be TRBD2 (6 bases). Trimming left V 5 bases short and J 2 bases short, with 10 bases between. CDR1 MGHRA and CDR2 YSYEKL come from the germline V gene. The CDR3 has 13 residues. Here the CDR3 DNA reads TGCGCCAGCAGCTGGCGGGGCGCCTACGAGCAGTACTTC. Protein sequence: CASSWRGAYEQYF.

V usage is TRBV20-1 and J usage is TRBJ1-1; no firm D call. The CDR3 is 13 residues long. CDR1 DFQATT and CDR2 SNEGSKA come from the germline V gene (reference sequence). Trimming shortened V by 6 bases and J by 6 bases, and 17 bases separated the two germline ends. CDR3 sequence: CSANILPLPEAFF. The CDR3 bases are TGCAGTGCCAATATATTGCCCCTTCCTGAAGCTTTCTTT.

The chain recombines TRBV10-3 with TRBJ2-7; maybe TRBD2 (5 bases). The CDR3 runs to 15 residues. V lost 4 bases, J lost 3 bases, and 16 bases lay in between. Germline V gene data show CDR1 as ENHRY and CDR2 as SYGVKD. The CDR3 DNA reads as TGTGCCATCAGTGGGCGGGTGAGGGCCGTCTACGAGCAGTACTTC. It yields the protein CAISGRVRAVYEQYF.

J is TRBJ1-6 and V is TRBV6-5, with D perhaps TRBD1 (5 bases). This CDR3 region has 14 residues. The ends were cut back, 0 bases at V and 9 bases at J, with 9 bases in the middle. Germline CDR1 and CDR2: MNHEY and SVGAGI. CDR3 sequence: CASSYSSQGSPLHF. The CDR3 DNA is TGTGCCAGCAGTTACTCGAGTCAGGGTTCACCCCTCCACTTT.

The V call is TRBV5-1, the J call TRBJ1-2; D gene uncertain. The CDR3 totals 14 residues. CDR1 and CDR2 (germline): SGHRS, YFSETQ. V was trimmed by 0 bases and J by 4 bases, leaving 10 bases between them. The CDR3 loop is CASSLERESYGYTF. CDR3 sequence (DNA): TGCGCCAGCAGCTTGGAGCGGGAAAGCTATGGCTACACCTTC. Full variable domain (remainder filled in from reference TRBV5-1 and TRBJ1-2): KAGVTQTPRYLIKTRGQQVTLSCSPISGHRSVSWYQQTPGQGLQFLFEYFSETQRNKGNFPGRFSGRQFSNSRSEMNVSTLELGDSALYLCASSLERESYGYTFGSGTRLTVV.

Comment on this clonotype: This sequence may be a read error, since a much larger clone differs from it by one base. The DNA for the CDR3 is TGTGCCAGCAGTCCGGGAATCGGGGGGCAGTACTTC. Translated, it gives CASSPGIGGQYF. The V and J genes are TRBV12-3 or TRBV12-4 and TRBJ2-5, with 7 nucleotides matching TRBD2. This CDR3 has 12 residues. V was pared by 5 bases and J by 11 bases, with 8 bases of the junction left unmatched.